The T cell receptor beta chain under discussion was sequenced for a study of T cells in Graves' hyperthyroidism and ophthalmopathy. Study-wide findings and caveats: The model made its ophthalmopathy prediction, and onset followed a median approximately six months later.

With duration under 3 months, ophthalmopathy was active: Clinical Activity Score at least 3, NOSPECS at least 4. Those patients with uncontrolled infection, other autoimmune disease, pregnancy or lactation were excluded. Amplification targeted TCR beta CDR3 regions from RNA transcripts. HTBI primers were employed in a first-round RT-PCR of the TCR CDR3. TCRdb independently ran MiXCR on the multiplex PCR reads; one entry per CDR3 protein. The sample lists fewer than 400,000 distinct CDR3 sequences; more than 12% were seen once. This clonotype was seen repeatedly, ten times or more. The antigen remains unidentified. This receptor was identified in a man aged 45-65 years with Graves' ophthalmopathy. Material for sequencing was blood.

For the CDR3, the DNA is TGTGCCAGCGGTCGGACAGGCCAAGAGACCCAGTACTTC. Translating gives CASGRTGQETQYF. V and J are TRBV6-1 and TRBJ2-5, with 7 positions matching TRBD1. Germline CDR1 is MNHNS and CDR2 is SASEGT. The CDR3 loop spans 13 amino acids. V lost 8 bases to trimming and J lost 1 base; unmatched junction nucleotides: 4.